This record covers a single TCR beta chain. The data were taken from a study of blood T cell repertoires in COVID-19. Background on the study: There were acute and convalescent COVID-19 samples, and they came from the United States, Italy and Spain. PBMCs, B-cell-depleted T cells, or T cells were the source of the cDNA or gDNA that made up the material.

Methods used by the authors: From reference gene primer amplification, estimates of nucleated cell counts were derived. Assay used: immunoSEQ multiplex PCR; TCRdb lists only in-frame clones, some missing. Clone size and the V and J calls come from that table; the DNA yielded D and trimming. The table shows tens of thousands of clones, with approximately 82% occurring only once. Sample: peripheral blood. The TCR sequence derives from a woman aged 80 or over with acute or convalescent COVID-19.

The CDR3 spells CAIRSEGGALNEKLFF. In DNA form, the CDR3 reads TGTGCCATCAGGAGCGAGGGGGGGGCCCTCAATGAAAAACTGTTTTTT. The V call is TRBV10-3, the J call TRBJ1-4; D is perhaps TRBD1 (6 bases). CDR1 and CDR2 (germline): ENHRY, SYGVKD. Trimming cost V 6 bases and J 5 bases, with 19 bases left between them. The CDR3 runs to 16 residues.